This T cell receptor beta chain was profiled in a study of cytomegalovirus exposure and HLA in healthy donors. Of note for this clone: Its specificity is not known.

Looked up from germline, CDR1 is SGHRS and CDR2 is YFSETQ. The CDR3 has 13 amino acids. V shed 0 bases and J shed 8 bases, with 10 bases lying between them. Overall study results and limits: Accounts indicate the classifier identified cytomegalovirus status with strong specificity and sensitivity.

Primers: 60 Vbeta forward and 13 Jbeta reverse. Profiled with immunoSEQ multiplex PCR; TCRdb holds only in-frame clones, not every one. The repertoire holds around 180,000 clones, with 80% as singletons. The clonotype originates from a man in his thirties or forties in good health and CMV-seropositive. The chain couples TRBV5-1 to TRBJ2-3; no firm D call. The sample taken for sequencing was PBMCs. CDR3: CASSLVGEATQYF. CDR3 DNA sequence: TGCGCCAGCAGCTTGGTCGGAGAGGCTACGCAGTATTTT.